The T cell receptor (beta chain) under discussion was sequenced for a study of T cells expressing NK-cell markers. Study context: The TCR beta repertoires originated in sorted CD3+CD56+NKG2C+, CD3+CD56+NKG2C- and CD3+CD56-NKG2C+ T cells. Study observations and caveats: In about six donors, dominant CD3+CD56+NKG2C+ clones formed roughly 1.0-7.5% of CD8+ cells. HCMV specificity of the expanded NKG2C+ T cell clones stayed unclear.

Comments on this clonotype: Its antigen is undetermined.

The CDR3 sequence is 14 residues long. Germline CDR1 reads SGHDT; CDR2 reads YYEEEE. UMIs were included in TCR beta cDNA generated by 5'RACE template switching. After re-calling the 5' RACE reads, TCRdb lists one entry per CDR3 protein, DNA absent. This repertoire includes 150,000 or so distinct CDR3 sequences. The receptor comes from a woman aged 45-65 years in good health. The genes are TRBV5-6 and TRBJ2-1. The material sequenced was blood T cells: a sorted CD56 or NKG2C T cell subset, CD4+ or CD8+ T cells, or bulk PBMC T cells (not recorded which). The CDR3 is CASSLADSNNEQFF.